What follows are 11 T cell receptor beta chains derived from one specimen sequenced in a study of naive and memory T cell subsets. Ligated cDNA underwent four rounds of PCR with nested alpha and beta constant region primers and SP2. One entry per CDR3 protein results from TCRdb running MiXCR on the 5' RACE reads. The sample carries about 48,000 distinct CDR3 sequences, 4.7% recorded once. TCR cDNA received a 3' ligated oligonucleotide that carried a UMI. The receptors were gathered from a female donor in good health.

The sample holds many counts of this clonotype. The V call is TRBV20-1, the J call TRBJ1-1, with 8 bases that match TRBD1. The CDR3 has 12 amino acids. The germline gives CDR1 DFQATT, CDR2 SNEGSKA (reference sequence). The V and J ends lost 4 bases and 4 bases, in that order; junction bases with no gene match: 2. The CDR3 region has the DNA TGCAGTGCTATAACAGGGGGCACTGAAGCTTTCTTT. The encoded protein is CSAITGGTEAFF.

This clonotype was detected ten times or more. The V and J genes are TRBV10-3 and TRBJ2-1, with 15 bases matching TRBD2. The CDR3 extends over 14 amino acids. V lost 9 bases to trimming and J lost 7 bases; unmatched junction nucleotides: 4. The germline V gene encodes CDR1 ENHRY and CDR2 SYGVKD. In nucleotides, the CDR3 is TGTGCCATAGGACTAGCGGGAGGGCCGAATGAGCAGTTCTTC. Protein sequence: CAIGLAGGPNEQFF.

This clonotype was detected ten times or more. The chain combines TRBV6-1 with TRBJ2-3; 8 positions match TRBD1. Per the germline V gene, CDR1 is MNHNS and CDR2 is SASEGT. The CDR3 length is 16 residues. V was clipped by 4 bases and J by 1 base; unmatched bases: 7. CDR3 in amino acids: CASSAQGASRTDTQYF. In nucleotides, the CDR3 is TGTGCCAGCAGTGCCCAGGGGGCGTCCCGCACAGATACGCAGTATTTT.

This clonotype was seen repeatedly, ten times or more. The chain is built from TRBV10-2 and TRBJ2-1; D is unresolved. CDR1 is WSHSY, CDR2 SAAADI, per germline. The CDR3 has 11 residues. V was pared by 5 bases and J by 7 bases, with 6 bases between. The CDR3 protein is CASSLANEQFF. DNA for the CDR3: TGCGCCAGCAGTCTTGCAAATGAGCAGTTCTTC.

This clonotype was observed many times. The chain uses TRBV29-1 and TRBJ2-1; 9 positions match TRBD1. Losses at the gene ends were 4 bases for V and 0 bases for J; bases not matched to a gene: 10. The CDR3 runs to 17 residues. Germline V gene sequence: CDR1 SQVTM, CDR2 ANQGSEA. The CDR3 is CSVGGQGLWGSYNEQFF. In DNA form, the CDR3 reads TGCAGCGTTGGGGGACAGGGCCTTTGGGGCTCCTACAATGAGCAGTTCTTC.

This clonotype was seen repeatedly, ten times or more. The chain combines TRBV29-1 with TRBJ2-1; 7 positions agree with TRBD2. CDR3 size: 14 residues. V trimming: 4 bases; J trimming: 3 bases; junction bases outside the gene matches: 6. Per the germline V gene, CDR1 is SQVTM and CDR2 is ANQGSEA. This chain's CDR3 is CSVVGLAVYNEQFF. The DNA of the CDR3 is TGCAGCGTTGTCGGTCTAGCGGTCTACAATGAGCAGTTCTTC.

This clonotype was detected many times. The V and J genes are TRBV5-6 and TRBJ2-7; D assignment may be TRBD1 or TRBD2 (5 bases each). The CDR3 runs to 14 residues. Trimming took 2 bases from V and 2 from J, leaving 11 bases between them. Germline lookup yields CDR1 SGHDT and CDR2 YYEEEE. CDR3 in amino acids: CASSFKGPTYEQYF. The CDR3 DNA reads TGTGCCAGCAGCTTCAAGGGACCTACCTACGAGCAGTACTTC.

This clonotype was observed many times. J is TRBJ2-5 and V is TRBV14; D not certain. V lost 0 bases to trimming and J lost 2 bases, with 10 bases between them. The CDR3 is 15 amino acids. The V gene's germline CDR1 is SGHDN and CDR2 FVKESK. The CDR3 reads CASSQDLTRQETQYF. The DNA of the CDR3 is TGTGCCAGCAGCCAAGATTTAACAAGACAAGAGACCCAGTACTTC.

This clonotype was seen ten or more times. V gene TRBV6-5 combines with J gene TRBJ1-1, with a tentative D call TRBD1 (6 bases). The V end was cut by 5 bases, the J end by 1 base, with 8 bases between. The CDR3 length is 13 residues. Germline CDR1 MNHEY, CDR2 SVGAGI. As DNA, the CDR3 is TGTGCCAGCAGTCGGACAGAGAACACTGAAGCTTTCTTT. Translating it yields CASSRTENTEAFF.

In this sample, this clonotype turned up many times. The chain recombines TRBV29-1 with TRBJ1-1; 9 positions agree with TRBD1. CDR1 is SQVTM, CDR2 ANQGSEA, per germline. V dropped 3 bases and J dropped 4; count of bases not matched to a gene: 6. The CDR3 contains 14 residues. The CDR3: CSVDGTGSSTEAFF. In nucleotides, the CDR3 is TGCAGCGTTGACGGGACAGGGAGTAGCACTGAAGCTTTCTTT.

At least ten counts were recorded for this clonotype. The chain uses TRBV2 and TRBJ1-5; 7 bases agree with TRBD1. CDR1 and CDR2 (germline): SNHLY, FYNNEI. CDR3 length: 15 amino acids. Germline trimming cut 2 bases from V and 2 bases from J; bases unmatched to any gene: 3. This CDR3 reads CASSEHRGGNQPQHF. The CDR3 coding sequence is TGTGCCAGCAGTGAACACAGGGGTGGCAATCAGCCCCAGCATTTT.